The T cell receptor beta chain described here comes from a study of response to subunit inactivated influenza vaccine (dated by TCRdb to the late 2010s). With regard to the full study: Deep quantitative T cell receptor repertoire profiling was used in the study to track responses to a trivalent subunit inactivated influenza vaccine. Broad study findings and their caveats: According to the authors, only a limited number of new T cells may be recruited by each seasonal influenza vaccination.

The germline V gene specifies MNHEY as CDR1 and SVGEGT as CDR2. V lost 4 bases and J lost 2 bases, and the count of bases not matched to a germline gene is 7. Its CDR3 holds 15 amino acids, cysteine through phenylalanine. Of the read, only the CDR3 DNA is kept; its 45 bases are in frame from base 1. In regard to this clonotype: This receptor's antigen is unknown. Base qualities are not recorded, but no much larger clone differs from it by a single base.

Library preparation employed RT-PCR. Sequencer: Illumina HiSeq 2500. TCRdb reran the public reads through fastp at Q25 and MiXCR, keeping productive beta chains. Each entry is one CDR3 protein sequence, shown with its most common DNA and genes. The table for this sample lists hundreds of thousands of distinct CDR3 sequences; about 15% of them were counted only once. The ten most abundant clones make up approximately 7% of the sample. The chain was built from TRBV6-2 or TRBV6-3 and TRBJ2-7; 8 bases in between match TRBD1. This receptor was obtained from a man between 50 and 59 years old who received an inactivated influenza vaccine. Donor details come from another sample of the same person, matched by shared clones. This specimen consisted of PBMCs from blood, obtained approximately 15 days before vaccination. The nucleotides are TGTGCCAGCAGTTCTCGGACAGGGATTACCTACGAGCAGTACTTC. Its product reads: CASSSRTGITYEQYF.